These 6 T cell receptor beta chains came from one sample sequenced in a study of cytomegalovirus exposure and HLA in healthy donors. PCR was performed using 60 Vbeta and 13 Jbeta primers. Sequencing used immunoSEQ multiplex PCR; TCRdb keeps in-frame clones, though not all of them. The sample includes fewer than 90,000 clones, about 76% of them seen just once. Sequenced sample: PBMCs. These receptors originate from a woman in her forties in good health and CMV-seropositive.

This clone has only one observation. The V call is TRBV18, the J call TRBJ2-7, with TRBD1 matching 7 bases. In germline, CDR1 is KGHSH, CDR2 LQKENI. CDR3 size: 16 residues. J lost 2 bases, V lost 4 bases, and 11 bases had no gene match. The CDR3 nucleotides are TGTGCCAGCTCACGAGGGACAGCCCCAAAGGCCTACGAGCAGTACTTC. This sequence encodes CASSRGTAPKAYEQYF.

This chain joins TRBV5-8 and TRBJ2-1; D is unresolved. V was pared by 7 bases and J by 0 bases, with 14 bases between. The germline V gene has CDR1 SGHTS and CDR2 YDEGEE. The CDR3 has 15 residues. CDR3 residues: CASVFSGSSYNEQFF. The CDR3 DNA sequence: TGTGCCAGCGTCTTCTCGGGTAGCTCCTACAATGAGCAGTTCTTC.

This rearrangement joins TRBV5-1 to TRBJ1-5, with 8 bases that match TRBD1. The trim removed 3 bases at V and 7 bases at J, leaving 6 bases unmatched. Germline values: CDR1 SGHRS, CDR2 YFSETQ. The CDR3 length is 14 residues. The CDR3 nucleotides are TGCGCCAGCAGCTGGGGGTCAGGGGGCCAGCCCCAGCATTTT. Amino acid sequence: CASSWGSGGQPQHF.

This clone was recorded only once. The chain recombines TRBV4-1 with TRBJ2-7; 11 nucleotides agree with TRBD2. The junction had 7 bases not matched to a gene; V was cut back by 0 bases and J by 6 bases. CDR1 is MGHRA, CDR2 YSYEKL, per germline. The CDR3 totals 16 residues. This chain's CDR3 is CASSQETSGSFLEQYF. For the CDR3, the DNA is TGCGCCAGCAGCCAAGAAACTAGCGGGAGCTTCCTCGAGCAGTACTTC.

This chain uses TRBV7-6 with TRBJ2-5; D is perhaps TRBD1 (5 bases). CDR1 is SGHVS, CDR2 FNYEAQ, per germline. Trimming removed 1 base at V and 6 bases at J, with 12 bases between. The CDR3 is 14 residues long. CDR3 in amino acids: CASSLGTNRQTQYF. Here the CDR3 DNA reads TGTGCCAGCAGCTTAGGGACAAATCGGCAGACCCAGTACTTC. Looking up the rest from reference TRBV7-6 and TRBJ2-5 gives the full variable domain: GAGVSQSPRYKVTKRGQDVALRCDPISGHVSLYWYRQALGQGPEFLTYFNYEAQQDKSGLPNDRFSAERPEGSISTLTIQRTEQRDSAMYRCASSLGTNRQTQYFGPGTRLLVL.

This chain joins TRBV29-1 and TRBJ2-5, with a weak D call TRBD2 (6 bases). V lost 5 bases, J lost 11 bases, and 18 bases lay in between. The CDR3 sequence is 12 residues long. Germline CDR1 reads SQVTM; CDR2 reads ANQGSEA. CDR3 in DNA: TGCAGCGTTAGTACGGGAGTAAGAGAGCAGTACTTC. This sequence encodes CSVSTGVREQYF.